Described below is a single T cell receptor beta chain sequence and its context. Sequencing was performed with immunoSEQ multiplex PCR; in TCRdb, only in-frame clones are kept and a portion is missing. The sample shows some 1,900,000 clones, approximately 95% of them seen only once. This sample is drawn from a study of shared clonotypes between healthy human individuals. Positive CCR7 selection of CD45RO-negative cells yielded the naive CD8 cells, and terminally differentiated effector memory CD45RA+ cells were excluded. Source material: naive CD8+ T cells sorted from blood. This receptor was obtained from a man younger than 35 in good health.

The CDR3 is CASSLRGGAETQYF. CDR3 sequence (DNA): TGTGCCAGCAGTTTAAGGGGGGGCGCTGAGACCCAGTACTTC. The V and J genes are TRBV27 and TRBJ2-5; perhaps TRBD2 as D (7 bases). The germline gives CDR1 MNHEY, CDR2 SMNVEV (reference sequence). CDR3 length equals 14 residues. V was cut by 2 bases and J by 5 bases, with 12 bases left in between.